The 16 T cell receptor beta chains in this list originate from one sample, sequenced in a study of T cells of healthy individuals. TCRdb ran MiXCR on the 5' RACE reads and lists one entry per CDR3 protein. This sample has about 57,000 distinct CDR3 sequences, with around 16% found just once. The receptor source for this set is a human donor in good health.

A few counts support this clonotype. V and J are TRBV6-5 and TRBJ2-3, with TRBD1 matching over 7 bases. J gave up 0 bases and V 6 bases, and 15 bases lay outside the gene matches. The V gene's germline CDR1 is MNHEY and CDR2 SVGAGI. This CDR3 region has 18 residues. The CDR3 reads CASSHDSKGADSTDTQYF. The CDR3 nucleotides read TGTGCCAGCAGCCACGATAGCAAGGGGGCGGACAGCACAGATACGCAGTATTTT.

This clonotype was found many times. The genes are TRBV15 and TRBJ2-3, with 8 nucleotides matching TRBD2. Germline V gives CDR1 LNHNV, CDR2 YYDKDF (reference sequence). This CDR3 has 15 amino acids. V lost 0 bases and J lost 1; bases outside the gene matches: 0. The CDR3 sequence: CATSREREGTDTQYF. CDR3 DNA sequence: TGTGCCACCAGCAGAGAGCGGGAGGGCACAGATACGCAGTATTTT.

The chain uses TRBV7-2 and TRBJ1-5, with D unresolved. Trimming stripped 4 bases from V and 5 bases from J, with 6 bases between. Germline CDR1 is SGHTA and CDR2 is FQGNSA. CDR3 size: 12 residues. CDR3 coding DNA: TGTGCCAGCAGCTCCTATTATCAGCCCCAGCATTTT. Translation gives CASSSYYQPQHF.

CDR3 sequence reads: CASSHRGLRTGELFF. The CDR3 DNA sequence: TGTGCCAGCAGTCACAGGGGCCTGAGGACCGGGGAGCTGTTTTTT. This chain connects TRBV28 to TRBJ2-2; the match to TRBD1 covers 7 bases. With 5 bases clipped from V and 5 bases from J, the junction kept 8 bases outside the gene matches. From germline, CDR1 is MDHEN and CDR2 SYDVKM. This CDR3 has 15 residues.

This clonotype came up a few times. The CDR3 here is CASTFRVAKNIQYF. CDR3 sequence (DNA): TGTGCCAGCACTTTCAGGGTAGCCAAAAACATTCAGTACTTC. The chain combines TRBV12-3 or TRBV12-4 with TRBJ2-4, with D possibly being TRBD1 (5 bases). Deletions cut 7 bases from V and 0 bases from J, with 10 bases between. The length of the CDR3 is 14 residues.

This clonotype was detected many times. This rearrangement joins TRBV11-2 to TRBJ2-1; 9 nucleotides line up with TRBD1. The CDR3 is 14 amino acids. Germline V gene lookup returns CDR1 SGHAT and CDR2 FQNNGV. V shed 4 bases, J shed 6 bases, and the junction held 4 bases outside the gene matches. The CDR3 DNA sequence: TGTGCCAGCAGCTCGGACAGGGGACTCAATGAGCAGTTCTTC. Its translation is CASSSDRGLNEQFF.

The rearrangement uses TRBV19 and TRBJ1-6; TRBD1 is a possible D gene (6 bases). V lost 4 bases and J 0 bases, leaving 13 bases between the germline ends. From germline, CDR1 is LNHDA and CDR2 SQIVND (reference sequence). The CDR3 consists of 17 residues. DNA for the CDR3: TGTGCCAGTAGTACCGGACAGTTTCTCTCCTATAATTCACCCCTCCACTTT. It codes for CASSTGQFLSYNSPLHF.

This clonotype was found many times. CDR3 in amino acids: CASSYQGKDMQPQHF. In DNA, the CDR3 is TGTGCCAGTAGCTACCAGGGGAAGGACATGCAGCCCCAGCATTTT. This sequence joins TRBV19 and TRBJ1-5; the D gene is possibly TRBD1 (6 bases). Germline V gene lookup returns CDR1 LNHDA and CDR2 SQIVND (reference sequence). The CDR3 is made up of 15 amino acids. V dropped 6 bases and J dropped 7 bases, with 19 bases sitting between them.

This clonotype was counted ten times or more. The rearrangement joins TRBV12-3 or TRBV12-4 to TRBJ1-2; D gene unclear. Trimming took 6 bases from V and 8 from J, leaving 19 bases between them. This CDR3 is built from 14 residues. The CDR3 bases are TGTGCCAGCAGGGGGATGGGGAACGCAAGGGGCTACACCTTC. Amino acids: CASRGMGNARGYTF.

This clonotype was seen many times. This chain links TRBV5-5 with TRBJ2-7; tentative D call: TRBD1 (6 bases). Germline lookup yields CDR1 SGHKS and CDR2 YYEKEE (reference sequence). V lost 2 bases and J 0 bases, leaving 18 bases between the germline ends. The CDR3 loop spans 17 amino acids. The CDR3 protein is CASSLVPGTQRSYEQYF. The DNA for the CDR3 is TGTGCCAGCAGCTTAGTGCCCGGGACACAGCGCTCCTACGAGCAGTACTTC.

This clonotype was seen a handful of times. This sequence joins TRBV5-1 and TRBJ1-1; unclear D gene. CDR3 length: 16 residues. Germline CDR1 reads SGHRS; CDR2 reads YFSETQ. V lost 0 bases and J 0 bases, leaving 12 bases between the germline ends. The CDR3 spells CASSLEGPLMNTEAFF. The CDR3 nucleotides are TGCGCCAGCAGCTTGGAGGGCCCCCTCATGAACACTGAAGCTTTCTTT.

V gene TRBV18 combines with J gene TRBJ2-5, with D uncertain. The CDR3 is 14 residues long. CDR1 and CDR2 (germline): KGHSH, LQKENI. V was clipped by 3 bases and J by 0 bases, with 8 bases between them. The CDR3 DNA reads as TGTGCCAGCTCACCGAGCCTCCACCAAGAGACCCAGTACTTC. This encodes CASSPSLHQETQYF.

The rearrangement uses TRBV12-3 or TRBV12-4 and TRBJ2-4, with 10 bases fitting TRBD2. The CDR3 loop spans 18 amino acids. Trimming took 3 bases from V and 1 from J; bases not matched to a gene: 9. DNA for the CDR3: TGTGCCAGCAGTTTCTATAGCGGGGGGCCGTCCGCCAAAAACATTCAGTACTTC. This encodes CASSFYSGGPSAKNIQYF.

This rearrangement joins TRBV12-3 or TRBV12-4 to TRBJ2-7; the D gene could be TRBD1 or TRBD2 (5 bases each). The CDR3 is 15 residues long. Trimming stripped 5 bases from V and 2 bases from J, with 16 bases between. CDR3 bases: TGTGCCAGCAGTCCGGGACGCAGGACGGCCTACGAGCAGTACTTC. It is translated as CASSPGRRTAYEQYF.

V is TRBV10-3 and J is TRBJ2-7, with a weak D call TRBD1 (7 bases). The CDR3 runs to 16 residues. V was cut by 4 bases and J by 5 bases, with 21 bases left in between. Looked up from germline, CDR1 is ENHRY and CDR2 is SYGVKD. The DNA of the CDR3 is TGTGCCATCAGTGGGGGGGACAGCTCAACGGAGGACGAGCAGTACTTC. Amino acids: CAISGGDSSTEDEQYF.

A single count supports this clonotype. This chain connects TRBV11-2 to TRBJ2-5, with 13 bases lining up with TRBD2. This CDR3 has 17 amino acids. Looked up from germline, CDR1 is SGHAT and CDR2 is FQNNGV. V trimming: 2 bases; J trimming: 5 bases; junction bases outside the gene matches: 8. The CDR3 here is CASSLPSGLAGVETQYF. For the CDR3, the DNA is TGTGCCAGCAGCTTACCCTCAGGACTAGCGGGAGTTGAGACCCAGTACTTC.